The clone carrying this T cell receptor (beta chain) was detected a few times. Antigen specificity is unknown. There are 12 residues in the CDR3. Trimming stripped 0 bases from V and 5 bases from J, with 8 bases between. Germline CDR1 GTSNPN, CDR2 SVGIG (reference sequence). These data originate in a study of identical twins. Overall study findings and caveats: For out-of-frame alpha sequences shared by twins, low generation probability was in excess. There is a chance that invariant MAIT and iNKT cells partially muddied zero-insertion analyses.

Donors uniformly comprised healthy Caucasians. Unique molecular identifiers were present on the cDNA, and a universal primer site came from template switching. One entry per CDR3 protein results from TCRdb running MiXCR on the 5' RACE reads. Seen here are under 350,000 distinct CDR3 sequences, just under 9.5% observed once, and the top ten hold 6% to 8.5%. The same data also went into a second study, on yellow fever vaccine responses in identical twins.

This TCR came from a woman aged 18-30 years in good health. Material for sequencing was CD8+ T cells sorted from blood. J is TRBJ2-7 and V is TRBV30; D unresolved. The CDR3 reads CAWSVQDNEQYF. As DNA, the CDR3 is TGTGCCTGGAGTGTGCAGGATAACGAGCAGTACTTC.